This section outlines one TCR beta chain sequence together with its context. This sample stems from a study of CD8 T cells in Susac syndrome. Germline assignment: CDR1 SGHRS and CDR2 YFSETQ. CDR3 length: 16 residues. V was pared by 4 bases and J by 0 bases, with 14 bases between. Random hexamers were used to reverse transcribe 0.5 to 1 ug of RNA. TCRdb re-analysed the immunoSEQ multiplex PCR reads in MiXCR, keeping a single row per CDR3 protein. Here the sample spans approximately 190,000 distinct CDR3 sequences, more than 90% being singletons. The chain recombines TRBV5-1 with TRBJ2-1; D is perhaps TRBD2 (6 bases). This TCR was recovered from a human donor with Susac syndrome. Sequenced sample: CD4+ T cells from PBMCs. In nucleotides, the CDR3 is TGCGCCAGCAGCCAATATCAGACTAGCTCCTACAATGAGCAGTTCTTC. Protein sequence: CASSQYQTSSYNEQFF.